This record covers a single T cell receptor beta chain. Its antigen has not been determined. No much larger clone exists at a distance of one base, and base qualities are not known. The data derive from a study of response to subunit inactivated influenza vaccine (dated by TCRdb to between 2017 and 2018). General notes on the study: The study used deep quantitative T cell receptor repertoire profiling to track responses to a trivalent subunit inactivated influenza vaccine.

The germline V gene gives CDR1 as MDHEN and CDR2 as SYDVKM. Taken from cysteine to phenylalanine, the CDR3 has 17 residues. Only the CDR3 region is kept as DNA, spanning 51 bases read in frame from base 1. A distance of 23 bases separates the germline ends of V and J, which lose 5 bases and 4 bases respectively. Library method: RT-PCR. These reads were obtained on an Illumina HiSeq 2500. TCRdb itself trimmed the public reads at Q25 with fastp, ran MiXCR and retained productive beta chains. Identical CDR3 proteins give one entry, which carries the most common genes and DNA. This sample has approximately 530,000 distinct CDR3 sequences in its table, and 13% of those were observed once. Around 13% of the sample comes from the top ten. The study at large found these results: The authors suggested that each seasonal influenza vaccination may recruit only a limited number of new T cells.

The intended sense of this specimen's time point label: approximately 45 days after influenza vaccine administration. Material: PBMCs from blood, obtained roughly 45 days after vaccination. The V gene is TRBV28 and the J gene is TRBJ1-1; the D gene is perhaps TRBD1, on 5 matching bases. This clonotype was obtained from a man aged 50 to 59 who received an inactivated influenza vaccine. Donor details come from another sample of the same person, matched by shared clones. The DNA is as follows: TGTGCCAGCAGTCGGATTTCAGGTGGGGCGGCGGGCACTGAAGCTTTCTTT. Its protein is CASSRISGGAAGTEAFF.